These 16 T cell receptor beta chains originate from one sample sequenced in a study of T cell changes during pregnancy in multiple sclerosis. The method was immunoSEQ multiplex PCR; TCRdb's version includes in-frame clones alone and lacks a portion of them. This table has roughly 70,000 clones, 90% to 95% appearing once. The sample was peripheral blood, taken in the third trimester of pregnancy. The source of these receptors is a female donor with multiple sclerosis, enrolled in a pregnancy study.

The chain employs TRBV11-2 and TRBJ2-7; D is ambiguous. CDR1 and CDR2 (germline): SGHAT, FQNNGV. V was cut by 4 bases and J by 4 bases, with 8 bases left in between. The CDR3 loop spans 12 amino acids. The CDR3 loop is CASSSSYYEQYF. The CDR3 DNA sequence: TGTGCCAGCAGCTCGTCTTATTACGAGCAGTACTTC.

The rearrangement joins TRBV27 to TRBJ2-1, with D tentatively TRBD2 (7 bases). The V and J ends lost 3 bases and 4 bases respectively, with 13 bases between them. The germline gives CDR1 MNHEY, CDR2 SMNVEV (reference sequence). The CDR3 runs to 15 residues. Written as DNA, the CDR3 is TGTGCCAGCAGTTTTCGGGGGGCGGGATACAATGAGCAGTTCTTC. This codes for CASSFRGAGYNEQFF.

This chain uses TRBV5-1 with TRBJ1-1; 8 bases align to TRBD1. CDR1 is SGHRS and CDR2 is YFSETQ in the germline V gene. CDR3 size: 15 residues. V gave up 0 bases and J gave up 1 base; unmatched junction bases: 2. Written as DNA, the CDR3 is TGCGCCAGCAGCTTGGTTACAGGGGGGAACACTGAAGCTTTCTTT. Its protein is CASSLVTGGNTEAFF. Drawing the rest from reference TRBV5-1 and TRBJ1-1, the complete variable domain is KAGVTQTPRYLIKTRGQQVTLSCSPISGHRSVSWYQQTPGQGLQFLFEYFSETQRNKGNFPGRFSGRQFSNSRSEMNVSTLELGDSALYLCASSLVTGGNTEAFFGQGTRLTVV.

The V call is TRBV19, the J call TRBJ2-1; TRBD1 matches at 9 bases. Germline V CDR1 and CDR2: LNHDA, SQIVND (reference sequence). The CDR3 has 16 residues. Losses at the gene ends were 6 bases for V and 2 bases for J; bases not matched to a gene: 8. CDR3 nucleotides: TGTGCCAGTAGCACGCCCGGGACAGGGACCTACAATGAGCAGTTCTTC. Its translation is CASSTPGTGTYNEQFF.

For the CDR3, the DNA is TGTGCCAGCAGTTATGATGGGGGGCCGGGACAGGTGAACACTGAAGCTTTCTTT. Protein: CASSYDGGPGQVNTEAFF. The rearrangement links TRBV7-9 to TRBJ1-1; 8 bases agree with TRBD1. Germline CDR1 reads SEHNR; CDR2 reads FQNEAQ (reference sequence). This CDR3 comprises 18 residues. J was trimmed by 0 bases and V by 6 bases; bases with no gene match: 15.

This rearrangement joins TRBV2 to TRBJ1-1, with 7 bases identical to TRBD1. The CDR3 loop spans 13 amino acids. Germline loops: CDR1 SNHLY, CDR2 FYNNEI. V gave up 8 bases and J gave up 1 base; unmatched junction bases: 4. CDR3 nucleotide sequence: TGTGCCAGCTCCGGGACAGCGAACACTGAAGCTTTCTTT. This sequence encodes CASSGTANTEAFF.

Only one count was recorded for this clone. This rearrangement joins TRBV27 to TRBJ1-4; TRBD1 agrees at 11 bases. Germline loops: CDR1 MNHEY, CDR2 SMNVEV (reference sequence). The CDR3 spans 16 residues. V lost 1 base and J lost 8; bases outside the gene matches: 6. The CDR3 coding sequence is TGTGCCAGCAGTTTATTGGCCGGGACAGGGGGGGAAAAACTGTTTTTT. Translation gives CASSLLAGTGGEKLFF.

The chain recombines TRBV4-3 with TRBJ2-7; 11 nucleotides line up with TRBD2. Germline CDR1 reads LGHNA; CDR2 reads YSLEER. The CDR3 length is 17 residues. With V trimmed by 3 bases and J by 4 bases, 11 bases remained unmatched. CDR3 loop: CASSQAVTSGSGYEQYF. CDR3 coding DNA: TGCGCCAGCAGCCAGGCAGTAACTAGCGGGAGTGGTTACGAGCAGTACTTC.

The chain uses TRBV7-9 and TRBJ1-5; D unclear. With 1 base removed from V and 6 bases from J, the gap between germline ends came to 10 bases. Germline V lookup: CDR1 SEHNR, CDR2 FQNEAQ (reference sequence). The CDR3 spans 14 residues. DNA for the CDR3: TGTGCCAGCAGCTTAGGGAGTGAGGGTCAGCCCCAGCATTTT. Amino acids: CASSLGSEGQPQHF.

The gene calls are TRBV6-5 and TRBJ1-5; weak D call: TRBD1 (5 bases). Trimming left V 0 bases short and J 4 bases short, with 13 bases between. Germline V gene sequence: CDR1 MNHEY, CDR2 SVGAGI. The length of the CDR3 is 16 residues. CDR3 coding DNA: TGTGCCAGCAGTTACTCGAGCGGGGGGGAGAATCAGCCCCAGCATTTT. Its translation is CASSYSSGGENQPQHF.

The chain links TRBV30 to TRBJ2-5, with 7 bases that match TRBD2. With 0 bases clipped from V and 7 bases from J, the junction kept 8 bases outside the gene matches. The CDR3 covers 14 residues. Germline loops: CDR1 GTSNPN, CDR2 SVGIG (reference sequence). The CDR3 protein is CAWSVPGGRSTQYF. The CDR3 bases are TGTGCCTGGAGTGTACCGGGCGGGAGATCGACCCAGTACTTC.

V and J are TRBV28 and TRBJ2-7; TRBD2 aligns across 13 bases. This CDR3 is 15 amino acids long. V gave up 6 bases and J gave up 4 bases; unmatched junction bases: 6. CDR1 is MDHEN and CDR2 is SYDVKM in the germline V gene. This CDR3 reads CASSRTGLAGYEQYF. The CDR3 DNA is TGTGCCAGCAGCCGAACGGGACTAGCGGGGTACGAGCAGTACTTC.

The chain uses TRBV27 and TRBJ2-3, with TRBD1 as a possible D gene (6 bases). Germline V CDR1 and CDR2: MNHEY, SMNVEV (reference sequence). This CDR3 spans 16 amino acids. V lost 0 bases, J lost 1 base, and 11 bases lay in between. CDR3 in DNA: TGTGCCAGCAGTTTATCTTGGGACATAGGCACAGATACGCAGTATTTT. It translates to CASSLSWDIGTDTQYF.

The genes are TRBV7-9 and TRBJ2-1, with TRBD2 matching over 7 bases. Germline V gene sequence: CDR1 SEHNR, CDR2 FQNEAQ (reference sequence). The trim removed 0 bases at V and 0 bases at J, leaving 8 bases unmatched. This CDR3 contains 18 residues. CDR3 sequence: CASSLAWEGGTSYNEQFF. DNA of the CDR3: TGTGCCAGCAGCTTAGCGTGGGAGGGAGGAACCTCCTACAATGAGCAGTTCTTC. The complete variable domain, with remaining parts taken from reference TRBV7-9 and TRBJ2-1, reads DTGVSQNPRHKITKRGQNVTFRCDPISEHNRLYWYRQTLGQGPEFLTYFQNEAQLEKSRLLSDRFSAERPKGSFSTLEIQRTEQGDSAMYLCASSLAWEGGTSYNEQFFGPGTRLTVL.

The chain uses TRBV19 and TRBJ1-1, with 8 bases aligning to TRBD1. CDR1 is LNHDA and CDR2 is SQIVND in the germline V gene (reference sequence). CDR3 size: 14 residues. V shed 6 bases, J shed 4 bases, and the junction held 7 bases outside the gene matches. DNA of the CDR3: TGTGCCAGTAGAGCCGACAGGGGAGGCACTGAAGCTTTCTTT. Translating gives CASRADRGGTEAFF.

This chain links TRBV7-9 with TRBJ2-3; 11 nucleotides agree with TRBD2. V was clipped by 5 bases and J by 0 bases; unmatched bases: 7. CDR1 is SEHNR and CDR2 is FQNEAQ in the germline V gene (reference sequence). This CDR3 spans 17 amino acids. For the CDR3, the DNA is TGTGCCAGCAGCCGGACGGGACTAGCGGTTAGCACAGATACGCAGTATTTT. It translates to CASSRTGLAVSTDTQYF.